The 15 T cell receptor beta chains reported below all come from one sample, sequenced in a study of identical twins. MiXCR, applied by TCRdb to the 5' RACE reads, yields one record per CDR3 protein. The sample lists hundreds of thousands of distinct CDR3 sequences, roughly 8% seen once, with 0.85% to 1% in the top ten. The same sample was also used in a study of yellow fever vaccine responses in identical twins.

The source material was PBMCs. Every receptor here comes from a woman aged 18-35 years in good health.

The CDR3 DNA reads as TGTGCCAGCAGCCCCCAGCGGGGAGGCAACAATGAGCAGTTCTTC. Its protein is CASSPQRGGNNEQFF. V is TRBV3-1 and J is TRBJ2-1; the match to TRBD2 covers 7 bases. The CDR3 has 15 amino acids. Germline values: CDR1 LGHDT, CDR2 YNNKEL (reference sequence). Unmatched junction bases numbered 8, after V lost 4 bases and J lost 5 bases.

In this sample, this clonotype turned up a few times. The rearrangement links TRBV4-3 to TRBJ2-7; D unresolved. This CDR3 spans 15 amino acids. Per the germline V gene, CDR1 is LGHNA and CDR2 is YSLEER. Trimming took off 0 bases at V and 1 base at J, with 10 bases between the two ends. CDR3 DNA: TGCGCCAGCAGCCAAGATTGGGCAGGATCCTACGAGCAGTACTTC. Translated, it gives CASSQDWAGSYEQYF.

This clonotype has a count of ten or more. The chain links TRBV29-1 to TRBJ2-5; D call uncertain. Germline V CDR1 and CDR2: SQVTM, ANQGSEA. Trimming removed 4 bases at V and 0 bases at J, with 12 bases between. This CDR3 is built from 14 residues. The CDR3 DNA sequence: TGCAGCGTTGCGGAAAACAGCTACCAAGAGACCCAGTACTTC. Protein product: CSVAENSYQETQYF.

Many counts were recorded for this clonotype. Here the CDR3 DNA reads TGTGCCAGCAGTTACTCGATGGAGGGAAATGAGCAGTTCTTC. This translates into CASSYSMEGNEQFF. The chain links TRBV6-2 or TRBV6-3 to TRBJ2-1; a weak D match, TRBD2 (6 bases). The CDR3 extends over 14 amino acids. The V gene's germline CDR1 is MNHEY and CDR2 SVGEGT. V lost 0 bases and J 7 bases, leaving 10 bases between the germline ends.

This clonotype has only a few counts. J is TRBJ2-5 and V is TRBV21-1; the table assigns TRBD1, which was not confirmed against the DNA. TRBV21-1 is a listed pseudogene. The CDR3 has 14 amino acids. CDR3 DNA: TGTGCCAGCGGGAGGATGGGGGCCCAAGAGACCCAGTACTTC. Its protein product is CASGRMGAQETQYF.

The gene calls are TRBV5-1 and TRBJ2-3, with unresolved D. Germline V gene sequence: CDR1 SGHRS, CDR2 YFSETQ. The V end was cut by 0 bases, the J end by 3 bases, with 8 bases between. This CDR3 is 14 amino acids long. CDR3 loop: CASSLGRITDTQYF. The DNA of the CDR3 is TGCGCCAGCAGCTTGGGCAGAATTACAGATACGCAGTATTTT.

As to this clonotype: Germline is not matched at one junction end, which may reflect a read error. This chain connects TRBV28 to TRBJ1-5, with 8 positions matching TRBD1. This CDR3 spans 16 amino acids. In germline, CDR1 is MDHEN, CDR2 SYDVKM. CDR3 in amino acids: CASTLLTGDSNQPQHF. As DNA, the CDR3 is TGTGCCAGCACTTTACTGACAGGGGATAGCAATCAGCCCCAGCATTTT.

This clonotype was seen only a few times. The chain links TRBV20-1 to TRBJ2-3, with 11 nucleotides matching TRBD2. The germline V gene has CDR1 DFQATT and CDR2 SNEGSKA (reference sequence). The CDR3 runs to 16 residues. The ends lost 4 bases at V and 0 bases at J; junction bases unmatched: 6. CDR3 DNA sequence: TGCAGTGCTACCGGGACTAGCGGAGCTAGCACAGATACGCAGTATTTT. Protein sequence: CSATGTSGASTDTQYF.

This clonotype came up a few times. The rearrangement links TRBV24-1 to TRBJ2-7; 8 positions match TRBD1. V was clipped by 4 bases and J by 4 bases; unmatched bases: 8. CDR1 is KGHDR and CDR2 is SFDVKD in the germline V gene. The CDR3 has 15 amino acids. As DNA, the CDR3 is TGTGCCACCAGTGACCCCGGGACAGGAACATACGAGCAGTACTTC. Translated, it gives CATSDPGTGTYEQYF.

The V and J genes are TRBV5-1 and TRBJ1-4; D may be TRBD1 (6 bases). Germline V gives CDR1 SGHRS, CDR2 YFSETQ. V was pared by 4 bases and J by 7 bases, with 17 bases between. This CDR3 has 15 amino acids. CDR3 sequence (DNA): TGCGCCAGCAGCCAACAAATGGGGGGCAGTGAAAAACTGTTTTTT. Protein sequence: CASSQQMGGSEKLFF.

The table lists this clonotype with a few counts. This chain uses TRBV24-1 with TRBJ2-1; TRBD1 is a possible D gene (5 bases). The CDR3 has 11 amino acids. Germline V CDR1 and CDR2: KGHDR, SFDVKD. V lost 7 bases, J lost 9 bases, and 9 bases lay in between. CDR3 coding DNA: TGTGCCACCAGAGGGGCTGGTGAGCAGTTCTTC. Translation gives CATRGAGEQFF.

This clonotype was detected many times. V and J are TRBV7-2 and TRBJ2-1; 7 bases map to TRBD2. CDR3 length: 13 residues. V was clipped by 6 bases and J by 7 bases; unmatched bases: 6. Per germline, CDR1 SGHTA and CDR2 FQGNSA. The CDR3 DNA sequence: TGTGCCAGCAGGGGGACTATTACGAATGAGCAGTTCTTC. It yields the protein CASRGTITNEQFF. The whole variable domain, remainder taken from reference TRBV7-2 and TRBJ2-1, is GAGVSQSPSNKVTEKGKDVELRCDPISGHTALYWYRQSLGQGLEFLIYFQGNSAPDKSGLPSDRFSAERTGGSVSTLTIQRTQQEDSAVYLCASRGTITNEQFFGPGTRLTVL.

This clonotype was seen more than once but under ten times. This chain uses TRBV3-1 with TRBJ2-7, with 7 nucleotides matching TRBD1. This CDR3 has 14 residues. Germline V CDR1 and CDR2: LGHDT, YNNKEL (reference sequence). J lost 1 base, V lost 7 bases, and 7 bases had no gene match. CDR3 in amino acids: CASKGDSLSYEQYF. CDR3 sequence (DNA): TGTGCCAGCAAGGGGGACAGCCTATCCTACGAGCAGTACTTC.

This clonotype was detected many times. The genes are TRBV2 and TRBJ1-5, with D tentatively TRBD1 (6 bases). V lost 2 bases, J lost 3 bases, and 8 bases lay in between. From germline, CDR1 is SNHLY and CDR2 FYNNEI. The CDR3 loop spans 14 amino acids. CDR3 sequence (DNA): TGTGCCAGCAGTGAAACAGGGAACAATCAGCCCCAGCATTTT. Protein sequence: CASSETGNNQPQHF.

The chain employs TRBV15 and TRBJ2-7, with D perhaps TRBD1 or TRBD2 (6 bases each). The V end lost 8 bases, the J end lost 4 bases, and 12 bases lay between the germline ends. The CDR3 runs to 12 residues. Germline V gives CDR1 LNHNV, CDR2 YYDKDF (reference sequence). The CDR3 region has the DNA TGTGCCACCTCAGGGGCGGGATACGAGCAGTACTTC. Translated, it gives CATSGAGYEQYF. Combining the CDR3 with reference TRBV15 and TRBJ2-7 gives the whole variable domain DAMVIQNPRYQVTQFGKPVTLSCSQTLNHNVMYWYQQKSSQAPKLLFHYYDKDFNNEADTPDNFQSRRPNTSFCFLDIRSPGLGDTAMYLCATSGAGYEQYFGPGTRLTVT.